Below, 10 T cell receptor beta chains from the same sample are listed, as sequenced in a study of identical twins. From the 5' RACE reads, TCRdb called clonotypes with MiXCR, one entry per CDR3 protein. The sample has about 570,000 distinct CDR3 sequences, roughly 9.9% seen once; the top ten hold under 3%. The sample was also linked to a second study, of yellow fever vaccine responses in identical twins.

The sequencing input was PBMCs. These receptors originate from a young woman in good health.

V is TRBV15 and J is TRBJ2-1, with unresolved D. The V end was cut by 0 bases, the J end by 9 bases, with 6 bases between. The CDR3 has 12 amino acids. The germline V gene encodes CDR1 LNHNV and CDR2 YYDKDF (reference sequence). CDR3 amino acids: CATSRDNREQFF. For the CDR3, the DNA is TGTGCCACCAGCAGAGATAATCGTGAGCAGTTCTTC.

In this sample, this clonotype turned up many times. The chain uses TRBV20-1 and TRBJ2-7; D perhaps matches TRBD1 (5 bases). This CDR3 contains 14 residues. The germline CDR1 and CDR2 sequences are DFQATT and SNEGSKA (reference sequence). V was shortened by 0 bases and J by 3 bases, with 12 bases between the two germline ends. This CDR3 reads CSARDYTGVYEQYF. The CDR3 bases are TGCAGTGCTAGAGATTATACAGGCGTCTACGAGCAGTACTTC.

The gene calls are TRBV7-8 and TRBJ2-2; 10 nucleotides line up with TRBD2. The length of the CDR3 is 17 residues. Germline lookup yields CDR1 SGHVS and CDR2 FQNEAQ. Trimming at V came to 5 bases and at J to 3 bases, leaving 9 bases not matched to a gene. The CDR3 spells CASSRNGLAAYTGELFF. As DNA, the CDR3 is TGTGCCAGCAGCCGTAACGGACTAGCGGCCTACACCGGGGAGCTGTTTTTT.

In this sample, this clonotype turned up a few times. J is TRBJ2-3 and V is TRBV3-1, with 12 bases identical to TRBD2. With V trimmed by 2 bases and J by 3 bases, 12 bases remained unmatched. Looked up from germline, CDR1 is LGHDT and CDR2 is YNNKEL (reference sequence). The CDR3 has 19 residues. The CDR3 DNA reads as TGTGCCAGCAGCCAATTCGGGCTAGCGGGAGGGGCCGTGACAGATACGCAGTATTTT. Amino acid sequence: CASSQFGLAGGAVTDTQYF.

This clonotype was seen a few times. The chain recombines TRBV5-6 with TRBJ2-1, with 7 bases aligning to TRBD2. Germline assignment: CDR1 SGHDT and CDR2 YYEEEE. The CDR3 length is 14 residues. The V and J ends lost 0 bases and 7 bases, in that order; junction bases with no gene match: 4. CDR3 in DNA: TGTGCCAGCAGCTTGGCCCCGGGAGGTAATGAGCAGTTCTTC. Translating it yields CASSLAPGGNEQFF.

This clonotype appeared a few times. The chain uses TRBV20-1 and TRBJ2-7; 8 bases are shared with TRBD1. The V and J ends lost 0 bases and 2 bases, in that order; junction bases with no gene match: 3. The germline gives CDR1 DFQATT, CDR2 SNEGSKA (reference sequence). CDR3 length: 14 residues. For the CDR3, the DNA is TGCAGTGCTAGAGATGGGACAGGACCCTACGAGCAGTACTTC. Amino acid sequence: CSARDGTGPYEQYF.

This rearrangement joins TRBV11-1 to TRBJ2-7; weak D call: TRBD2 (6 bases). CDR3 length: 16 amino acids. Germline-derived CDR1 and CDR2 are SGHAT and FQDESV (reference sequence). The germline V and J ends were trimmed by 2 bases and 4 bases, with 18 bases remaining between them. The DNA of the CDR3 is TGTGCCAGCAGCTTATCCCCTATCGGCGGGGCGTACGAGCAGTACTTC. Translated, it gives CASSLSPIGGAYEQYF.

The chain employs TRBV7-2 and TRBJ1-4; the match to TRBD1 covers 7 bases. The CDR3 sequence is 14 residues long. Germline assignment: CDR1 SGHTA and CDR2 FQGNSA. J gave up 8 bases and V 5 bases, and 8 bases lay outside the gene matches. CDR3 residues: CASSRQGDGEKLFF. The DNA of the CDR3 is TGTGCCAGCAGCCGACAGGGCGATGGGGAAAAACTGTTTTTT. Variable domain in full (rest from reference TRBV7-2 and TRBJ1-4): GAGVSQSPSNKVTEKGKDVELRCDPISGHTALYWYRQSLGQGLEFLIYFQGNSAPDKSGLPSDRFSAERTGGSVSTLTIQRTQQEDSAVYLCASSRQGDGEKLFFGSGTQLSVL.

This clonotype was counted between two and nine times. The gene calls are TRBV4-1 and TRBJ2-3; the D is unclear. Per the germline V gene, CDR1 is MGHRA and CDR2 is YSYEKL. V gave up 0 bases and J gave up 4 bases, with 14 bases separating them. This CDR3 is 16 amino acids long. The CDR3 DNA sequence: TGCGCCAGCAGCCAAGAGGGTAACCTTCCACCAGATACGCAGTATTTT. It encodes CASSQEGNLPPDTQYF.

The rearrangement uses TRBV10-3 and TRBJ2-7, with D hard to call. V dropped 2 bases and J dropped 10 bases, with 12 bases sitting between them. This CDR3 is built from 12 residues. CDR1 and CDR2 (germline): ENHRY, SYGVKD. The CDR3 coding sequence is TGTGCCATCAGTGAGCGGCTTAGCTCTCAGTACTTC. It is translated as CAISERLSSQYF.